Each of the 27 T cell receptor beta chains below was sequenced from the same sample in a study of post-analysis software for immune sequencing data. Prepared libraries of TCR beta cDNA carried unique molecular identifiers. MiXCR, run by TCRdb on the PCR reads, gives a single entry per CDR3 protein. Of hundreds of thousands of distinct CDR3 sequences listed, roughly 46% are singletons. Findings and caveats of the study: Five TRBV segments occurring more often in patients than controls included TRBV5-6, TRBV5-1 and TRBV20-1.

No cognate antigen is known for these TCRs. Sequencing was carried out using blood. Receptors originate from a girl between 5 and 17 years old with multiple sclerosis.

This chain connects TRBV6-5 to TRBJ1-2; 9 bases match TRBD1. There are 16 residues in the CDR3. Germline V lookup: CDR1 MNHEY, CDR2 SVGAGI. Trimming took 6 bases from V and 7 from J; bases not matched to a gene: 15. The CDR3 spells CASRSTGGGGFAGYTF. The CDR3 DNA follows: TGTGCCAGCAGATCGACAGGGGGAGGAGGGTTCGCTGGCTACACCTTC.

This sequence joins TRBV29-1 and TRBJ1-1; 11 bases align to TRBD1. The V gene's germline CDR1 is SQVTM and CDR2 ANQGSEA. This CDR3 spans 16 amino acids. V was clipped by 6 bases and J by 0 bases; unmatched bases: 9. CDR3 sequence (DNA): TGCAGCGTCGAACCCGGGACAGGGGGAGTGAACACTGAAGCTTTCTTT. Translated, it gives CSVEPGTGGVNTEAFF.

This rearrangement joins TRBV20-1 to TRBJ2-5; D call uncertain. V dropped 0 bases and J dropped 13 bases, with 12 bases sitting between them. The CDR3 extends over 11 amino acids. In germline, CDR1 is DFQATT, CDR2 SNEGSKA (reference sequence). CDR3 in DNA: TGCAGTGCTAGAGATAGGGATTGGCGGTACTTC. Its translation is CSARDRDWRYF.

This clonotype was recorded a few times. For the CDR3, the DNA is TGTGCCAGCAGTGACGGGGCGGGAGATAGCACAGATACGCAGTATTTT. Amino acid sequence: CASSDGAGDSTDTQYF. The chain links TRBV6-4 to TRBJ2-3; 7 nucleotides line up with TRBD2. V shed 2 bases, J shed 0 bases, and the junction held 5 bases outside the gene matches. Germline CDR1 reads MRHNA; CDR2 reads SNTAGT. The CDR3 loop spans 16 amino acids.

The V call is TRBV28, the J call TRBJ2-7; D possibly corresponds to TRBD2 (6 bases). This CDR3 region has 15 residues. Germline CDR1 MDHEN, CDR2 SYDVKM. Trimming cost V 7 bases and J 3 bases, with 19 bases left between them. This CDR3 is CASISGGGEGYEQYF. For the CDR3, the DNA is TGTGCCAGCATCTCTGGCGGAGGGGAAGGCTACGAGCAGTACTTC.

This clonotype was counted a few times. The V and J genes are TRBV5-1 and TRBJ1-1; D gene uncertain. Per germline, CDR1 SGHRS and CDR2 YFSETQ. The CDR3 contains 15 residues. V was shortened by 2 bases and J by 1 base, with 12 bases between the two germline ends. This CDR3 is CASSLGRGKNTEAFF. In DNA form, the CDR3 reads TGCGCCAGCAGCTTAGGACGGGGAAAGAACACTGAAGCTTTCTTT.

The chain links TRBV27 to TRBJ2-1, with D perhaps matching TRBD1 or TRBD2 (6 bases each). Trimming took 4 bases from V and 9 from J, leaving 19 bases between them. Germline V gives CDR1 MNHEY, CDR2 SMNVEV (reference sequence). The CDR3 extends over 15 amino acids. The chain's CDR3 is CASSSGASTRSEQFF. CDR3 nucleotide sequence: TGTGCCAGCAGTTCGGGGGCATCAACGAGGAGTGAGCAGTTCTTC.

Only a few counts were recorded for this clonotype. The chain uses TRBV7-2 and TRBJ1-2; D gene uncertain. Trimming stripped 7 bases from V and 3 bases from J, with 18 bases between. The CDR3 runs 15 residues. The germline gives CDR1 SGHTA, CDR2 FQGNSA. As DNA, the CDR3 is TGTGCCAGCACCGGACTCGGGAGGGAGGACTATGGCTACACCTTC. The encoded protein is CASTGLGREDYGYTF. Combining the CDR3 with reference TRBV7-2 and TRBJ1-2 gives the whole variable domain GAGVSQSPSNKVTEKGKDVELRCDPISGHTALYWYRQSLGQGLEFLIYFQGNSAPDKSGLPSDRFSAERTGGSVSTLTIQRTQQEDSAVYLCASTGLGREDYGYTFGSGTRLTVV.

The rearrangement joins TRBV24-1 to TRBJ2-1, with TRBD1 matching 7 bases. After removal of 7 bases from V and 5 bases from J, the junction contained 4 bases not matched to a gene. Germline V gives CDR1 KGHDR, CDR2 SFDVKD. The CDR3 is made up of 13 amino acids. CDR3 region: CATRGQGDNEQFF. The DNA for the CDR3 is TGTGCCACCAGGGGCCAGGGGGACAATGAGCAGTTCTTC.

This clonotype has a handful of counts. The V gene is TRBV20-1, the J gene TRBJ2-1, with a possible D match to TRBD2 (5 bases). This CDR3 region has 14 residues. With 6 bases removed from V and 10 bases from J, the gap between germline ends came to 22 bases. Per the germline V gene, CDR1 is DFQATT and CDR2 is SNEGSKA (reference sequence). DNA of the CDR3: TGCAGTGCCAGAAGGCACTCAGCCTGGGAGGAGCAGTTCTTC. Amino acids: CSARRHSAWEEQFF.

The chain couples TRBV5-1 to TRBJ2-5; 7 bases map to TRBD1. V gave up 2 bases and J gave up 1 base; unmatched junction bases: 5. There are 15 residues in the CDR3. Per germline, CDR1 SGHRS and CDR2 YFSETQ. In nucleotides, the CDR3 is TGCGCCAGCAGCTTACAGGGGTATGGCCAAGAGACCCAGTACTTC. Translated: CASSLQGYGQETQYF. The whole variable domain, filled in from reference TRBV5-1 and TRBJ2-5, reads KAGVTQTPRYLIKTRGQQVTLSCSPISGHRSVSWYQQTPGQGLQFLFEYFSETQRNKGNFPGRFSGRQFSNSRSEMNVSTLELGDSALYLCASSLQGYGQETQYFGPGTRLLVL.

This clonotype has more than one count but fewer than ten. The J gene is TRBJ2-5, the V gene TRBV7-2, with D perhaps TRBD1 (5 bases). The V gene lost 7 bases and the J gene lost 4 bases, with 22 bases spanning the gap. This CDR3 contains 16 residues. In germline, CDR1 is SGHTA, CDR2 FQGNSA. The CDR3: CASTPRGQGLRETQYF. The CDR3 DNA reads TGTGCCAGCACACCTAGAGGTCAGGGTCTTCGAGAGACCCAGTACTTC.

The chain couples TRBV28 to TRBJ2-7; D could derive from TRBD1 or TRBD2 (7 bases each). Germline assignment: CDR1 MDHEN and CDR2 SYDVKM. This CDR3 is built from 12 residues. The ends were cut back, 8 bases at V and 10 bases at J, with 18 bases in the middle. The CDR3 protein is CASGSGGGAQYF. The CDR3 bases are TGTGCCAGCGGGTCAGGGGGGGGGGCCCAGTACTTC.

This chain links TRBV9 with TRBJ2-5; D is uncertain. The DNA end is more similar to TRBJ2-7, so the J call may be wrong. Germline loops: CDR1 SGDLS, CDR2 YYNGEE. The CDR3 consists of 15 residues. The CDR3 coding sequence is TGTGCCAGCAGCCCCCAGAGACCCCGTTTCTACGAGCAGTACTTC. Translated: CASSPQRPRFYEQYF.

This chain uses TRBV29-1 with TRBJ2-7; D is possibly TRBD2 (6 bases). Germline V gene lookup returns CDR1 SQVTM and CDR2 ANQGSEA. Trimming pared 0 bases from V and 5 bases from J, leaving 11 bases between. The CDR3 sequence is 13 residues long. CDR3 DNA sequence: TGCAGCGTTGAAGACGACCCGGGAGACGAGCAGTACTTC. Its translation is CSVEDDPGDEQYF.

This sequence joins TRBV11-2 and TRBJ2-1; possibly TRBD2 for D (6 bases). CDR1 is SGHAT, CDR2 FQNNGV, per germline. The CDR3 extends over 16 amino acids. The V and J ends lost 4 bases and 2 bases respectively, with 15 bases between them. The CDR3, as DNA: TGTGCCAGCAGCTATTTTAGCGGAGGCGCCTACAATGAGCAGTTCTTC. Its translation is CASSYFSGGAYNEQFF. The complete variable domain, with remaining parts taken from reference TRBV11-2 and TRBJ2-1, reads EAGVAQSPRYKIIEKRQSVAFWCNPISGHATLYWYQQILGQGPKLLIQFQNNGVVDDSQLPKDRFSAERLKGVDSTLKIQPAKLEDSAVYLCASSYFSGGAYNEQFFGPGTRLTVL.

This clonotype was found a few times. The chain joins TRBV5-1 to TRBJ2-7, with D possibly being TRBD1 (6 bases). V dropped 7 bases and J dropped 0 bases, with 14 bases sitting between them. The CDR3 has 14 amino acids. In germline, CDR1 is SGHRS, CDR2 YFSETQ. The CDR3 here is CASRRDMSSYEQYF. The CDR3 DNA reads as TGCGCCAGCCGCCGGGACATGAGCTCCTACGAGCAGTACTTC.

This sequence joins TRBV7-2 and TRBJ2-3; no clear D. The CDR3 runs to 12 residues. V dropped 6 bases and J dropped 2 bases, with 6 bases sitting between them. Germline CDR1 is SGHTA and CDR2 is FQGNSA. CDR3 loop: CASRTPTDTQYF. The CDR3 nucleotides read TGTGCCAGCAGGACCCCCACAGATACGCAGTATTTT.

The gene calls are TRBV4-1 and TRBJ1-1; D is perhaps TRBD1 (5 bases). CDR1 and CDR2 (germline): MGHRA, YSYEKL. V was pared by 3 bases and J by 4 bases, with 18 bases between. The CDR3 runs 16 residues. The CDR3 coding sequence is TGCGCCAGCAGCCAGCAGGGTGTCCGCGACACCACTGAAGCTTTCTTT. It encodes CASSQQGVRDTTEAFF.

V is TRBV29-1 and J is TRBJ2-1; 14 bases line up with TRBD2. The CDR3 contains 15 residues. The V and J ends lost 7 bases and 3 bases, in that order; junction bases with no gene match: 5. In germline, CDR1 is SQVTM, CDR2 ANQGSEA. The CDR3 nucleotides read TGCAGCGCCGCGACTAGCGGGAGGGTCTACAATGAGCAGTTCTTC. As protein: CSAATSGRVYNEQFF.

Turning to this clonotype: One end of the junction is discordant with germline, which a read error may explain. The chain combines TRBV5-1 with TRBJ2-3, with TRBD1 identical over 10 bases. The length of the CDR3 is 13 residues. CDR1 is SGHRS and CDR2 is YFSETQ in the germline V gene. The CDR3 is CASTLGQGDTQYF. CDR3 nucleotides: TGCGCCAGCACCTTGGGACAGGGGGATACGCAGTATTTT.

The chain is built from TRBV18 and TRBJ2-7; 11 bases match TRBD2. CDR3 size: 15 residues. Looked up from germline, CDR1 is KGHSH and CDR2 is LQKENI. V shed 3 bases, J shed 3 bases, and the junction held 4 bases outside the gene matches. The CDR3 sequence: CASSPGLAEVYEQYF. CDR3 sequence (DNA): TGTGCCAGCTCACCGGGACTAGCGGAGGTCTACGAGCAGTACTTC. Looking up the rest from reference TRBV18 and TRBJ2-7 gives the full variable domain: NAGVMQNPRHLVRRRGQEARLRCSPMKGHSHVYWYRQLPEEGLKFMVYLQKENIIDESGMPKERFSAEFPKEGPSILRIQQVVRGDSAAYFCASSPGLAEVYEQYFGPGTRLTVT.

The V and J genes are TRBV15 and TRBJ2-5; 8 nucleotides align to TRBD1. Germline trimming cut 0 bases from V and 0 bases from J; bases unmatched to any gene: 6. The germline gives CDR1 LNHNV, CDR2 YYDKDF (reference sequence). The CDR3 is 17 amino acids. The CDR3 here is CATSRDQRQGNQETQYF. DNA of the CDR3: TGTGCCACCAGCAGAGACCAGAGACAGGGGAACCAAGAGACCCAGTACTTC.

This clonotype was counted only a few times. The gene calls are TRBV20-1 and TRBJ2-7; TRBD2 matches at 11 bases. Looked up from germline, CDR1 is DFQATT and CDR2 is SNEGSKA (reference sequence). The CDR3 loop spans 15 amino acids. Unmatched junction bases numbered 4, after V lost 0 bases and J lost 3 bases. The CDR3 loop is CSARDPTSGSYEQYF. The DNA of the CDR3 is TGCAGTGCTAGAGATCCAACTAGCGGGAGCTACGAGCAGTACTTC.

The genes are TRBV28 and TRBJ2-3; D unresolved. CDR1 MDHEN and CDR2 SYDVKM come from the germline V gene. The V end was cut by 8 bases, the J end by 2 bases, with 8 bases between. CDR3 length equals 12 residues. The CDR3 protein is CASFGNTDTQYF. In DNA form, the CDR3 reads TGTGCCAGCTTCGGAAACACAGATACGCAGTATTTT.

This chain's CDR3 is CASSLTSGKSTDTQYF. In DNA, the CDR3 is TGTGCCAGCAGCTTGACTAGCGGAAAAAGCACAGATACGCAGTATTTT. V and J are TRBV28 and TRBJ2-3; 9 bases agree with TRBD2. Per the germline V gene, CDR1 is MDHEN and CDR2 is SYDVKM. V dropped 6 bases and J dropped 0; count of bases not matched to a gene: 7. This CDR3 has 16 residues.

The CDR3 bases are TGTGCCAGCTCAAGGGGACAAAGGAACACTGAAGCTTTCTTT. Translation: CASSRGQRNTEAFF. The rearrangement uses TRBV27 and TRBJ1-1, with a tentative D call TRBD1 (6 bases). Trimming cost V 8 bases and J 1 base, with 14 bases left between them. Germline loops: CDR1 MNHEY, CDR2 SMNVEV (reference sequence). The CDR3 runs 14 residues.